This T cell receptor (beta chain) is from a study of T cell clonality in common variable immunodeficiency. TCRdb keeps only in-frame clones here, not all; method: immunoSEQ multiplex PCR. The table lists roughly 50,000 clones, with no singletons. The sample holds many counts of this clone. The sequence runs out 3 residues before the end of the CDR3; the remainder is reconstructed from the germline J gene. This CDR3 is 14 amino acids long. The V gene end was trimmed by 6 bases and the J gene end by 1 base; junction bases not matched to a gene: 1. CDR1 is WNHNN, CDR2 SYGVQD, per germline (reference sequence).

The sequence was collected from a person aged 18 to 70 in good health. V and J are TRBV10-1 and TRBJ2-3, with TRBD1 matching 10 bases. Input material: peripheral blood mononuclear cells. The CDR3 is CASSGTGGTDTQYF. The CDR3 bases that were read are TGCGCCAGCAGCGGGACAGGGGGCACAGATACG.